This T cell receptor beta chain is from a study of cytomegalovirus exposure and HLA in healthy donors. Study-wide results and caveats: Later analysis showed TCR association rates varying by HLA locus, highest for DRB1 and lowest for HLA-C. A later analysis, which compared TCR beta chains of equal frequency, found the HLA-associated ones more clonally expanded.

V lost 0 bases and J lost 6, with 12 bases in between. The CDR3 is made up of 14 amino acids. CDR1 and CDR2 from the germline V gene are KGHSH and LQKENI. With 60 Vbeta and 13 Jbeta primers, the PCR was carried out. Assay used: immunoSEQ multiplex PCR; TCRdb lists only in-frame clones, some missing. Of 100,000 or so clones listed, approximately 69% were seen once; the top ten hold roughly 3.2%. Note on this clone: Its antigen is unknown.

Source material: PBMCs. The clonotype was recovered from a man aged 30 to 39 in good health and CMV-seronegative. V usage is TRBV18 and J usage is TRBJ2-7, with D uncertain. The CDR3 DNA follows: TGTGCCAGCTCACCACCGGGTAGCCTCCTCGAGCAGTACTTC. Translation: CASSPPGSLLEQYF.